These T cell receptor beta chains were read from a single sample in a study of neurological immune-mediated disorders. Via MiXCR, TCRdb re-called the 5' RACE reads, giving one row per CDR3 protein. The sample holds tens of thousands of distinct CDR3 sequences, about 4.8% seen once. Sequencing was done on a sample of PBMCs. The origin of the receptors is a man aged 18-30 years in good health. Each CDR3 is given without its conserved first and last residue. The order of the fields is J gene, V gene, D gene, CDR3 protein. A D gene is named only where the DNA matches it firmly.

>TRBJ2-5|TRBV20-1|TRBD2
SAQSSGGGQETQY
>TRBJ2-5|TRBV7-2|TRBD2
ASSFSLAGGQKEETRY
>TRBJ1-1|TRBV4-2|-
ASSQVVGGTEAF
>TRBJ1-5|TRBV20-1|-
SAPNTYRENQPQH
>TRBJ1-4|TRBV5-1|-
ASSLSGITNEKLF
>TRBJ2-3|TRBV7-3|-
ASSLTGNWGDTQY
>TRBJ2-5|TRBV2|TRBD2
ASTGGGETQY
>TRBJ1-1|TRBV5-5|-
ASSSLRVNTEAF
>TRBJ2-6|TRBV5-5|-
VSSLLLSGANVLT
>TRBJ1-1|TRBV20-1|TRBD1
SAEGARGTEAF
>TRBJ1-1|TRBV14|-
ASSQGGVFEAF
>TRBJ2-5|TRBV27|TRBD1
ASSGDSLGTQY
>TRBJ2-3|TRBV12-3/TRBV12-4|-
ASRPRGPSLDTQY
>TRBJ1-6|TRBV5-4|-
ASSRAADNSPLH
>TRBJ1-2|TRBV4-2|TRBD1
ASSQDPRDRVRGYT
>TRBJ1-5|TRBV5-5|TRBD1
VSSLGGGQGAVRQPQH
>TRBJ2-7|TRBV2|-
ASSFLEGEEGEQY
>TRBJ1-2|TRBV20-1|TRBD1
SAWTGRGYGYT
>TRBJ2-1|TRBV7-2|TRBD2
ASSLSGGPDGNEQF
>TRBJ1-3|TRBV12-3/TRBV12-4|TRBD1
ASSFRDRVGNTIY
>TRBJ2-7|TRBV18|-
ASSQGDSYEQY
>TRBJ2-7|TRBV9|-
ASNSGDASYEQY
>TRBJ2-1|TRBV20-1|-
SARGYEQF
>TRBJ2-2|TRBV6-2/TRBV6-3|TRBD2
ASNPGLAGGPGTGELF
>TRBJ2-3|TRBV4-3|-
ASSQGSAGSDTQY
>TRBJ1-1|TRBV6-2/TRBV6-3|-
ASILGVPNTEAF
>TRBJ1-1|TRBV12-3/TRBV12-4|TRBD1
ASSQDRVATEAF
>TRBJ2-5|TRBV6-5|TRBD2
ASSWGGTVQETQY
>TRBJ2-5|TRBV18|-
ASSPGSQETQY
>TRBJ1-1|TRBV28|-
ASSLWAVIANTEAF